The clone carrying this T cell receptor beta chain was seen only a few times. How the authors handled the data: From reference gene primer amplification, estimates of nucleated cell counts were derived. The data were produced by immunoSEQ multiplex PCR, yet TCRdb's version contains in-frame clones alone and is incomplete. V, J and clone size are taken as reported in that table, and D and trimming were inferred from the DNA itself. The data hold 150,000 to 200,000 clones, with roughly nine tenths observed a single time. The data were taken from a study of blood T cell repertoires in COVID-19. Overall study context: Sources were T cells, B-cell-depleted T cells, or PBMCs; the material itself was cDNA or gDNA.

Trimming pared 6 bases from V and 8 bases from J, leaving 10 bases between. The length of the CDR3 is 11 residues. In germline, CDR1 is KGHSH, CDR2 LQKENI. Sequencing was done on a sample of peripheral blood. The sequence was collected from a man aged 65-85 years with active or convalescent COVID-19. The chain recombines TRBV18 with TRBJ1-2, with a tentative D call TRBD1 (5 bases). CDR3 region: CASSPDSGYTF. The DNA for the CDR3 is TGTGCCAGCTCCCCTGACAGCGGCTACACCTTC. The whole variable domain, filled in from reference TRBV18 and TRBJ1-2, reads NAGVMQNPRHLVRRRGQEARLRCSPMKGHSHVYWYRQLPEEGLKFMVYLQKENIIDESGMPKERFSAEFPKEGPSILRIQQVVRGDSAAYFCASSPDSGYTFGSGTRLTVV.